What follows are 13 T cell receptor beta chains derived from one specimen sequenced in a study of blood T cell repertoires in COVID-19. Using immunoSEQ multiplex PCR, the repertoire was profiled, and TCRdb retains in-frame clones only, with some absent. The repertoire includes approximately 75,000 clones, around 88% of them detected once, and just under 0.6% sits in the top ten. Specimen: peripheral blood. These receptors all stem from a man aged 60 to 69 with acute or convalescent COVID-19.

J is TRBJ1-1 and V is TRBV19; D not resolved. Trimming left V 9 bases short and J 12 bases short, with 17 bases between. Germline V gives CDR1 LNHDA, CDR2 SQIVND (reference sequence). This CDR3 has 11 amino acids. In DNA, the CDR3 is TGTGCCAGCCCTCCGGAGCTTCGGACTTTCTTT. Its translation: CASPPELRTFF.

The chain joins TRBV29-1 to TRBJ2-3; 11 bases are shared with TRBD1. CDR3 size: 15 residues. Germline trimming cut 4 bases from V and 0 bases from J; bases unmatched to any gene: 3. Germline CDR1 and CDR2: SQVTM and ANQGSEA. CDR3 bases: TGCAGCGTTGGGGGGACAGGGGGTAGCACAGATACGCAGTATTTT. The encoded protein is CSVGGTGGSTDTQYF.

The V call is TRBV20-1, the J call TRBJ2-3, with a possible D match to TRBD2 (6 bases). V was trimmed by 3 bases and J by 4 bases, leaving 11 bases between them. The CDR3 covers 13 residues. Germline CDR1 DFQATT, CDR2 SNEGSKA (reference sequence). CDR3 coding DNA: TGCAGTGCTAGTTCGGAGGGGCCAGATACGCAGTATTTT. As protein: CSASSEGPDTQYF.

The chain carries TRBV5-6 and TRBJ1-5; tentatively, D is TRBD1 (5 bases). Trimming took 3 bases from V and 6 from J, leaving 10 bases between them. Per the germline V gene, CDR1 is SGHDT and CDR2 is YYEEEE. The CDR3 runs to 13 residues. The CDR3, as DNA: TGTGCCAGCAGCTGGGGCTCCGGTCAGCCCCAGCATTTT. Translation gives CASSWGSGQPQHF.

The V gene is TRBV7-9, the J gene TRBJ1-2, with 10 bases lining up with TRBD1. V lost 4 bases and J lost 8; bases outside the gene matches: 1. This CDR3 has 12 residues. Per germline, CDR1 SEHNR and CDR2 FQNEAQ (reference sequence). CDR3 bases: TGTGCCAGCAGCTGGGACAGGGGCGGCTACACCTTC. Its translation is CASSWDRGGYTF. Variable domain in full (rest from reference TRBV7-9 and TRBJ1-2): DTGVSQNPRHKITKRGQNVTFRCDPISEHNRLYWYRQTLGQGPEFLTYFQNEAQLEKSRLLSDRFSAERPKGSFSTLEIQRTEQGDSAMYLCASSWDRGGYTFGSGTRLTVV.

The chain recombines TRBV5-1 with TRBJ2-7; the match to TRBD2 covers 15 bases. Germline-derived CDR1 and CDR2 are SGHRS and YFSETQ. The CDR3 is 16 residues long. The ends lost 3 bases at V and 4 bases at J; junction bases unmatched: 5. DNA for the CDR3: TGCGCCAGCAGCTCCGGACTAGCGGGAGGGTCGTACGAGCAGTACTTC. This codes for CASSSGLAGGSYEQYF.

The rearrangement uses TRBV24-1 and TRBJ2-7; 7 nucleotides align to TRBD1. The germline CDR1 and CDR2 sequences are KGHDR and SFDVKD. J gave up 0 bases and V 4 bases, and 8 bases lay outside the gene matches. The CDR3 contains 16 residues. CDR3: CATSEARAGGSYEQYF. CDR3 nucleotides: TGTGCCACCAGTGAAGCCCGTGCAGGGGGCTCCTACGAGCAGTACTTC.

The gene calls are TRBV24-1 and TRBJ1-2; a weak D match, TRBD1 (6 bases). The germline V gene encodes CDR1 KGHDR and CDR2 SFDVKD. This CDR3 spans 15 amino acids. Trimming pared 4 bases from V and 8 bases from J, leaving 19 bases between. CDR3 sequence reads: CATSDKQGLPTGYTF. The CDR3 region has the DNA TGTGCCACCAGTGACAAACAGGGTCTGCCTACGGGCTACACCTTC.

V and J are TRBV5-6 and TRBJ2-7, with D unresolved. Trimming pared 4 bases from V and 3 bases from J, leaving 11 bases between. The CDR3 length is 13 residues. Per the germline V gene, CDR1 is SGHDT and CDR2 is YYEEEE. Here the CDR3 reads CASSLNNGYEQYF. DNA of the CDR3: TGTGCCAGCAGCCTTAATAACGGCTACGAGCAGTACTTC.

The genes are TRBV9 and TRBJ2-2; 15 positions agree with TRBD2. The length of the CDR3 is 17 residues. The trim removed 0 bases at V and 8 bases at J, leaving 5 bases unmatched. Germline values: CDR1 SGDLS, CDR2 YYNGEE. The CDR3 DNA follows: TGTGCCAGCAGCGTAGAACCGGGACTAGCGGGAGGTGGGGAGCTGTTTTTT. Encoded protein: CASSVEPGLAGGGELFF.

The J gene is TRBJ1-4, the V gene TRBV5-3; 10 nucleotides match TRBD1. TRBV5-3 is noted as an ORF with a role that remains uncertain. The CDR3 contains 16 residues. The J segment lost 4 bases and the V segment lost 4 bases, leaving 7 bases of the junction unmatched. For the CDR3, the DNA is TGTGCCAGAAGCCACCCCCGGGACAGGGGTAATGAAAAACTGTTTTTT. Encoded protein: CARSHPRDRGNEKLFF.

This chain joins TRBV11-2 and TRBJ1-2; the match to TRBD1 covers 11 bases. V lost 5 bases to trimming and J lost 6 bases; unmatched junction nucleotides: 8. The CDR3 runs to 15 residues. From germline, CDR1 is SGHAT and CDR2 FQNNGV. In DNA, the CDR3 is TGTGCCAGCAGCGATCGGGACAGGGGGTCGGATGGCTACACCTTC. Protein product: CASSDRDRGSDGYTF. The variable domain in full, with the rest retrieved from reference TRBV11-2 and TRBJ1-2, is EAGVAQSPRYKIIEKRQSVAFWCNPISGHATLYWYQQILGQGPKLLIQFQNNGVVDDSQLPKDRFSAERLKGVDSTLKIQPAKLEDSAVYLCASSDRDRGSDGYTFGSGTRLTVV.

This clone was found a few times. The rearrangement joins TRBV10-2 to TRBJ1-6; 7 positions match TRBD1. Germline V CDR1 and CDR2: WSHSY, SAAADI. V was clipped by 8 bases and J by 5 bases; unmatched bases: 6. The CDR3 extends over 14 amino acids. The DNA for the CDR3 is TGCGCCAGCGAAAGGGACAGAAATAATTCACCCCTCCACTTT. Protein sequence: CASERDRNNSPLHF.